This T cell receptor beta chain was captured by sequencing in a study of identical twins. Overall study findings and caveats: Among beta out-of-frame sequences, excess sharing between twins appeared weaker. The more abundant beta clonotypes in cord blood had fewer insertions, and memory repertoires did not show this.

This clonotype was found a few times. Its antigen is as yet unknown. Unique molecular identifiers were present on cDNA, and template switching added a universal primer site. MiXCR, run by TCRdb on the 5' RACE reads, gives a single entry per CDR3 protein. The repertoire holds hundreds of thousands of distinct CDR3 sequences, with approximately 6.1% as singletons. The CDR3 consists of 15 residues. Trimming shortened V by 2 bases and J by 4 bases, and 14 bases separated the two germline ends. Germline V CDR1 and CDR2: SGHRS, YFSETQ. The sequenced sample was naive T cells sorted from blood. J is TRBJ2-3 and V is TRBV5-1; possibly TRBD2 for D (6 bases). This sequence was found in a young man in good health. The CDR3 protein is CASSLDPTSPDTQYF. CDR3 nucleotide sequence: TGCGCCAGCAGCTTAGATCCTACTAGCCCAGATACGCAGTATTTT.